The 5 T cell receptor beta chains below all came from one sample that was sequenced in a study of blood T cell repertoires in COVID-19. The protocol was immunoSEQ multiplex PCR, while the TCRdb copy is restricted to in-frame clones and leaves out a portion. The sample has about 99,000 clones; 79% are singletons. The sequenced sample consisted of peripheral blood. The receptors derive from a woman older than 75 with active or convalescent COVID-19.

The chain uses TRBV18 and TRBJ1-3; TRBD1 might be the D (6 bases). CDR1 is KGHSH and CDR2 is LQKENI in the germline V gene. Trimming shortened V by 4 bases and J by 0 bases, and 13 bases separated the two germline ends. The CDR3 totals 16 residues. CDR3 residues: CASSQGQPSSGNTIYF. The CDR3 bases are TGTGCCAGCTCACAAGGACAGCCATCCTCTGGAAACACCATATATTTT.

This chain's CDR3 is CASKEGALGELFF. The CDR3 DNA reads as TGTGCCAGCAAGGAAGGAGCTTTGGGGGAGCTGTTTTTT. The chain recombines TRBV28 with TRBJ2-2; D uncertain. This CDR3 is built from 13 residues. V lost 7 bases and J 8 bases, leaving 14 bases between the germline ends. From germline, CDR1 is MDHEN and CDR2 SYDVKM.

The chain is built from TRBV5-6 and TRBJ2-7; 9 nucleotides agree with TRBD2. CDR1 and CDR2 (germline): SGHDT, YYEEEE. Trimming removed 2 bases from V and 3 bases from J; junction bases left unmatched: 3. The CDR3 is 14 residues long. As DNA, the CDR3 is TGTGCCAGCAGCTTCTCAGCGGGAGGCTACGAGCAGTACTTC. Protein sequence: CASSFSAGGYEQYF.

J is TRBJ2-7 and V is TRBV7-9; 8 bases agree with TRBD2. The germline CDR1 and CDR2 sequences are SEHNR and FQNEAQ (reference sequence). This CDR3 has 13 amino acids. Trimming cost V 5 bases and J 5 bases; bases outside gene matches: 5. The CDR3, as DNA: TGTGCCAGCAGCCTTACTAGCGGCCACGAGCAGTACTTC. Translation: CASSLTSGHEQYF. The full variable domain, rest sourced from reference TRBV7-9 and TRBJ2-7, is DTGVSQNPRHKITKRGQNVTFRCDPISEHNRLYWYRQTLGQGPEFLTYFQNEAQLEKSRLLSDRFSAERPKGSFSTLEIQRTEQGDSAMYLCASSLTSGHEQYFGPGTRLTVT.

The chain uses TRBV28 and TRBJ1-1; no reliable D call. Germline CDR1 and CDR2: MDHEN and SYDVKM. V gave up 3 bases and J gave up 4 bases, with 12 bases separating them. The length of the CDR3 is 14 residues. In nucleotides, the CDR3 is TGTGCCAGCAGTTTGATTACCCGGGGCACTGAAGCTTTCTTT. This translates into CASSLITRGTEAFF.